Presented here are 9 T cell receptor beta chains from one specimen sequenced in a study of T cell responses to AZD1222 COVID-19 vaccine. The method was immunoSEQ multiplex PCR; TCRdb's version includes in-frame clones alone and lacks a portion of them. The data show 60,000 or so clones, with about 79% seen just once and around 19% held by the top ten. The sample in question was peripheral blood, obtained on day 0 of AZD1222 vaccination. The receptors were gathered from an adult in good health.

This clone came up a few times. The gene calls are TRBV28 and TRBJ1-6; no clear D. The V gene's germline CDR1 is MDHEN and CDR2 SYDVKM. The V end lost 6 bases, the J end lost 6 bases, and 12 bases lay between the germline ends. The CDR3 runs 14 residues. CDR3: CASSPGSGNSPLHF. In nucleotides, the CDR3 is TGTGCCAGCAGCCCAGGCTCTGGTAATTCACCCCTCCACTTT.

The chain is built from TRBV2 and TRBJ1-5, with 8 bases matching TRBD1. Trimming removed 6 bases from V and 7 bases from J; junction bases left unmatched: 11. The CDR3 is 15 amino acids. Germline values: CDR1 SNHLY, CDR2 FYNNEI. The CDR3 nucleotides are TGTGCCAGCAGCGCCGAGGGACAGGCAGGGCAGCCCCAGCATTTT. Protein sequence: CASSAEGQAGQPQHF.

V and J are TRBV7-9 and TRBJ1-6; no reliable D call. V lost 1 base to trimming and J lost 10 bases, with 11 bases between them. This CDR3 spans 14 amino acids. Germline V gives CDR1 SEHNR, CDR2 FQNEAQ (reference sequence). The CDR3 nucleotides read TGTGCCAGCAGCTTAGTTTGGTCATCCTCACCCCTCCACTTT. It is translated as CASSLVWSSSPLHF.

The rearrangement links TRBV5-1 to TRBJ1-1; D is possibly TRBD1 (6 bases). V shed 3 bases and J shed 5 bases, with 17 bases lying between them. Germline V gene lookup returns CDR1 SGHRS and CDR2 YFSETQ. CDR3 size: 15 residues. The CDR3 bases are TGCGCCAGCAGCTCTAACCCAGGGGCAGGGACTGAAGCTTTCTTT. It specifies CASSSNPGAGTEAFF.

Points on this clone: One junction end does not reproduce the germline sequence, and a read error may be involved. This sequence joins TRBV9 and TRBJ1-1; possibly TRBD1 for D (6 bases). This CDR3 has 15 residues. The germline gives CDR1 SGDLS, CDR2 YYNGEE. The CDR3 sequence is CAGSVGGDMNTEAFF. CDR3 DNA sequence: TGTGCCGGCAGCGTGGGGGGCGACATGAACACTGAAGCTTTCTTT.

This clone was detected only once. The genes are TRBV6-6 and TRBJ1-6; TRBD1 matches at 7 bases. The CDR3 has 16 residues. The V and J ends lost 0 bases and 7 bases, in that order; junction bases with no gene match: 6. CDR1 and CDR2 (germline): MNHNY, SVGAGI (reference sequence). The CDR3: CASSYSPTGLNSPLHF. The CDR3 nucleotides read TGTGCCAGCAGTTACTCGCCGACAGGGCTGAATTCACCCCTCCACTTT.

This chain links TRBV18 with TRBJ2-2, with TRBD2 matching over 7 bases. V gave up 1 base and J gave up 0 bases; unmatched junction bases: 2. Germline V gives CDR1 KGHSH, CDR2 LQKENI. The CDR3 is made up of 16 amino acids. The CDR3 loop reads CASSPRAGPNTGELFF. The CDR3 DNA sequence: TGTGCCAGCTCACCACGAGCGGGGCCGAACACCGGGGAGCTGTTTTTT.

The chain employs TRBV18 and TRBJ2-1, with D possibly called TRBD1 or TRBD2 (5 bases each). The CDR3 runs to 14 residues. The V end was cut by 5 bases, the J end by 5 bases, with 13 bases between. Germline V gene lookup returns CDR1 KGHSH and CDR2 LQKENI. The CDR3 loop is CASSTRDRDNEQFF. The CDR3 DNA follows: TGTGCCAGCTCAACCAGGGACCGCGACAATGAGCAGTTCTTC.

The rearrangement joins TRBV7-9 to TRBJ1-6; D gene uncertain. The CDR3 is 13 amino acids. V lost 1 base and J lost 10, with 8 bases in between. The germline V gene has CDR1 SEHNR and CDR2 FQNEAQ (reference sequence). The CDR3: CASSLGLDSPLHF. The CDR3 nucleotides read TGTGCCAGCAGCTTAGGATTGGACTCACCCCTCCACTTT.